These 30 T cell receptor beta chains originate from one sample sequenced in a study of shared clonotypes between healthy human individuals. Data came from immunoSEQ multiplex PCR; TCRdb stores just in-frame clones and leaves some out. The top ten clones hold 0.11% of a sample with around 650,000 clones, around 96% of them seen once. Only CD45RO-negative cells positively selected for CCR7 counted as naive CD8 cells, so terminally differentiated effector memory CD45RA+ cells were excluded. Sequencing was performed on naive CD8+ T cells sorted from blood. These TCRs come from a woman in her 30s in good health.

The J gene is TRBJ2-5, the V gene TRBV1; the tabulated D call, TRBD2, remains unverified against the DNA. TRBV1 is designated a pseudogene. CDR3 length equals 16 residues. This CDR3 reads CTSSHFGTSGRETQYF. In DNA form, the CDR3 reads TGCACCAGCAGCCATTTCGGGACTAGCGGGAGAGAGACCCAGTACTTC.

The V gene is TRBV7-2, the J gene TRBJ1-1, with a tentative D call TRBD1 (5 bases). Between the trimmed V and J ends, which lost 4 bases and 4 bases, there was a span of 10 bases. The CDR3 totals 13 residues. Germline V lookup: CDR1 SGHTA, CDR2 FQGNSA. CDR3 sequence: CASSYGTGTEAFF. The CDR3 nucleotides are TGTGCCAGCAGCTATGGGACCGGCACTGAAGCTTTCTTT.

The chain is built from TRBV29-1 and TRBJ2-1; TRBD1 is a possible D gene (6 bases). V lost 4 bases and J 7 bases, leaving 14 bases between the germline ends. Germline V gene data show CDR1 as SQVTM and CDR2 as ANQGSEA. The CDR3 loop spans 13 amino acids. CDR3 sequence reads: CSVAAEGENEQFF. The DNA for the CDR3 is TGCAGCGTTGCGGCCGAGGGGGAAAATGAGCAGTTCTTC.

The V gene is TRBV27, the J gene TRBJ1-2; 7 nucleotides align to TRBD1. The germline gives CDR1 MNHEY, CDR2 SMNVEV (reference sequence). The CDR3 consists of 15 residues. V gave up 0 bases and J gave up 6 bases; unmatched junction bases: 7. The CDR3 loop reads CASSLSIGGRDGYTF. The CDR3 DNA is TGTGCCAGCAGTTTATCGATAGGGGGCAGGGATGGCTACACCTTC.

This chain links TRBV18 with TRBJ1-3; no reliable D call. Germline V gene lookup returns CDR1 KGHSH and CDR2 LQKENI. The V end was cut by 2 bases, the J end by 2 bases, with 10 bases between. The CDR3 runs to 15 residues. In nucleotides, the CDR3 is TGTGCCAGCTCACCAGTATTGGATCCTGGAAACACCATATATTTT. Its translation is CASSPVLDPGNTIYF.

This clone was seen once. The rearrangement links TRBV7-8 to TRBJ1-3, with a weak D call TRBD1 (5 bases). V was clipped by 5 bases and J by 2 bases, with 10 bases between them. This CDR3 spans 14 amino acids. Germline loops: CDR1 SGHVS, CDR2 FQNEAQ. CDR3 DNA sequence: TGTGCCAGCAGCCCCCGGGGGGCTGGAAACACCATATATTTT. Protein: CASSPRGAGNTIYF.

This chain joins TRBV28 and TRBJ2-3, with D unclear. CDR1 is MDHEN and CDR2 is SYDVKM in the germline V gene. The CDR3 spans 13 residues. V gave up 2 bases and J gave up 4 bases, with 7 bases separating them. CDR3 protein: CASSLEVADTQYF. CDR3 nucleotide sequence: TGTGCCAGCAGTTTAGAAGTTGCAGATACGCAGTATTTT.

The chain recombines TRBV4-1 with TRBJ2-7; 12 positions match TRBD1. CDR1 is MGHRA, CDR2 YSYEKL, per germline. CDR3 length equals 16 residues. V gave up 4 bases and J gave up 5 bases; unmatched junction bases: 9. DNA of the CDR3: TGCGCCAGCAGCCGACAAGGGACAGGGGGCTCTGACGAGCAGTACTTC. Protein product: CASSRQGTGGSDEQYF.

This clone has just one count. CDR3 loop: CASSPHSGSDTGELFF. In DNA, the CDR3 is TGTGCCAGCAGCCCGCATAGCGGGAGCGACACCGGGGAGCTGTTTTTT. The chain couples TRBV27 to TRBJ2-2, with TRBD2 matching 9 bases. The ends lost 6 bases at V and 3 bases at J; junction bases unmatched: 8. The CDR3 contains 16 residues. Germline V gives CDR1 MNHEY, CDR2 SMNVEV (reference sequence).

The V and J genes are TRBV30 and TRBJ2-7; D is ambiguous. Trimming removed 5 bases from V and 4 bases from J, with 9 bases in between. Germline-derived CDR1 and CDR2 are GTSNPN and SVGIG (reference sequence). The CDR3 covers 11 residues. DNA of the CDR3: TGTGCCTGGCGAGCCACTTACGAGCAGTACTTC. Translation gives CAWRATYEQYF.

CDR3 amino acids: CASSEEPITSYEQYF. CDR3 nucleotide sequence: TGTGCCAGCAGTGAGGAGCCGATTACCTCCTACGAGCAGTACTTC. V usage is TRBV2 and J usage is TRBJ2-7; unclear D gene. V shed 3 bases and J shed 0 bases, with 12 bases lying between them. In germline, CDR1 is SNHLY, CDR2 FYNNEI. The CDR3 contains 15 residues.

V is TRBV2 and J is TRBJ1-5; D possibly corresponds to TRBD1 (5 bases). The CDR3 extends over 13 amino acids. CDR1 and CDR2 from the germline V gene are SNHLY and FYNNEI. V was trimmed by 7 bases and J by 5 bases, leaving 12 bases between them. The CDR3 protein is CASTLRGYQPQHF. Here the CDR3 DNA reads TGTGCCAGCACCCTTAGGGGCTATCAGCCCCAGCATTTT.

The chain links TRBV19 to TRBJ2-7; D uncertain. This CDR3 spans 14 amino acids. Trimming stripped 5 bases from V and 0 bases from J, with 11 bases between. Germline V gives CDR1 LNHDA, CDR2 SQIVND (reference sequence). The CDR3 nucleotides read TGTGCCAGTAGTTTTGCACCAAGCTCCTACGAGCAGTACTTC. Translated: CASSFAPSSYEQYF.

This chain links TRBV9 with TRBJ2-3, with 11 bases aligning to TRBD1. Germline-derived CDR1 and CDR2 are SGDLS and YYNGEE. V shed 3 bases, J shed 5 bases, and the junction held 5 bases outside the gene matches. CDR3 length: 15 residues. The CDR3: CASSDRDRGRDTQYF. The CDR3 DNA is TGTGCCAGCAGCGACCGGGACAGGGGGAGAGATACGCAGTATTTT.

This clone was picked up a small number of times. The rearrangement uses TRBV27 and TRBJ2-7; D perhaps matches TRBD2 (5 bases). CDR3 length: 15 amino acids. Germline V CDR1 and CDR2: MNHEY, SMNVEV (reference sequence). Trimming took 0 bases from V and 3 from J, leaving 12 bases between them. The CDR3 DNA reads as TGTGCCAGCAGTTTATCTTTAGCGTCCCTCTACGAGCAGTACTTC. This translates into CASSLSLASLYEQYF.

The chain employs TRBV19 and TRBJ2-1; 9 nucleotides line up with TRBD2. V shed 3 bases, J shed 2 bases, and the junction held 5 bases outside the gene matches. The CDR3 sequence is 16 residues long. Germline V gives CDR1 LNHDA, CDR2 SQIVND (reference sequence). For the CDR3, the DNA is TGTGCCAGTAGTATCTGGGGCGGGAGGGCCTACAATGAGCAGTTCTTC. Encoded protein: CASSIWGGRAYNEQFF.

The V gene is TRBV7-9, the J gene TRBJ2-1, with 12 bases lining up with TRBD2. The CDR3 is 17 amino acids. In germline, CDR1 is SEHNR, CDR2 FQNEAQ (reference sequence). Trimming took 5 bases from V and 2 from J; bases not matched to a gene: 7. Here the CDR3 DNA reads TGTGCCAGCAGCACCGGACTAGCGGGACTTACCTACAATGAGCAGTTCTTC. This sequence encodes CASSTGLAGLTYNEQFF.

The chain uses TRBV27 and TRBJ1-1; no clear D gene. V shed 8 bases and J shed 2 bases, with 6 bases lying between them. The germline V gene encodes CDR1 MNHEY and CDR2 SMNVEV (reference sequence). There are 11 residues in the CDR3. The CDR3: CASSTNTEAFF. For the CDR3, the DNA is TGTGCCAGCTCCACAAACACTGAAGCTTTCTTT.

The chain recombines TRBV9 with TRBJ1-1; D uncertain. The length of the CDR3 is 14 residues. Germline CDR1 SGDLS, CDR2 YYNGEE. The V end lost 0 bases, the J end lost 3 bases, and 9 bases lay between the germline ends. CDR3 DNA: TGTGCCAGCAGCGTAGGAGCGGGATACACTGAAGCTTTCTTT. Its protein product is CASSVGAGYTEAFF.

The V call is TRBV4-1, the J call TRBJ2-1; 12 bases fit TRBD2. Unmatched junction bases numbered 2, after V lost 0 bases and J lost 8 bases. Germline CDR1 reads MGHRA; CDR2 reads YSYEKL. The CDR3 is made up of 15 amino acids. For the CDR3, the DNA is TGCGCCAGCAGCCAAGATCCTAGCGGGAGGGATGAGCAGTTCTTC. This encodes CASSQDPSGRDEQFF.

The chain joins TRBV5-6 to TRBJ2-3, with no clear D. Per germline, CDR1 SGHDT and CDR2 YYEEEE. The length of the CDR3 is 15 residues. V lost 0 bases and J 4 bases, leaving 12 bases between the germline ends. CDR3 sequence (DNA): TGTGCCAGCAGCTTGGCAGGAAACTTGGCAGATACGCAGTATTTT. Translating gives CASSLAGNLADTQYF.

This clone is a singleton in its sample. The DNA for the CDR3 is TGTGCCAGCAGCTTGGCCCTCACTGAAGCTTTCTTT. Protein: CASSLALTEAFF. The genes are TRBV5-8 and TRBJ1-1; the D is unclear. Per germline, CDR1 SGHTS and CDR2 YDEGEE. This CDR3 contains 12 residues. With 0 bases removed from V and 4 bases from J, the gap between germline ends came to 4 bases.

The chain employs TRBV5-1 and TRBJ2-7; weak D call: TRBD1 (5 bases). Trimming took off 1 base at V and 2 bases at J, with 7 bases between the two ends. CDR1 and CDR2 from the germline V gene are SGHRS and YFSETQ. The CDR3 has 13 residues. The CDR3 coding sequence is TGCGCCAGCAGCTTGCTGGGGCCCTACGAGCAGTACTTC. It specifies CASSLLGPYEQYF. Drawing the rest from reference TRBV5-1 and TRBJ2-7, the complete variable domain is KAGVTQTPRYLIKTRGQQVTLSCSPISGHRSVSWYQQTPGQGLQFLFEYFSETQRNKGNFPGRFSGRQFSNSRSEMNVSTLELGDSALYLCASSLLGPYEQYFGPGTRLTVT.

The V gene is TRBV5-4, the J gene TRBJ2-5; D perhaps matches TRBD1 (6 bases). CDR1 is SGHNT and CDR2 is YYREEE in the germline V gene (reference sequence). The CDR3 consists of 13 residues. Trimming shortened V by 2 bases and J by 4 bases, and 9 bases separated the two germline ends. DNA for the CDR3: TGTGCCAGCAGCTTTCCAGGGGCAGAGACCCAGTACTTC. The encoded protein is CASSFPGAETQYF.

V and J are TRBV5-4 and TRBJ1-3, with D possibly being TRBD1 (5 bases). Germline CDR1 reads SGHNT; CDR2 reads YYREEE (reference sequence). This CDR3 contains 15 residues. The ends were cut back, 2 bases at V and 2 bases at J, with 11 bases in the middle. CDR3 DNA: TGTGCCAGCAGCTTTTTGGGGGGAGCTGGAAACACCATATATTTT. This encodes CASSFLGGAGNTIYF.

A single count supports this clone. The rearrangement joins TRBV2 to TRBJ2-1, with TRBD2 identical over 13 bases. This CDR3 has 13 amino acids. The junction had 3 bases not matched to a gene; V was cut back by 7 bases and J by 9 bases. CDR1 SNHLY and CDR2 FYNNEI come from the germline V gene. CDR3 sequence (DNA): TGTGCCAGCAAGGGGACTAGCGGGGCTGAGCAGTTCTTC. Translation: CASKGTSGAEQFF.

J is TRBJ2-7 and V is TRBV5-1; D gene unclear. Germline CDR1 and CDR2: SGHRS and YFSETQ. The CDR3 consists of 13 residues. With 5 bases removed from V and 2 bases from J, the gap between germline ends came to 11 bases. The CDR3, as DNA: TGCGCCAGCAGGAATACAGATACCTACGAGCAGTACTTC. Residues: CASRNTDTYEQYF.

The rearrangement joins TRBV28 to TRBJ2-3; D not certain. V shed 7 bases and J shed 0 bases, with 5 bases lying between them. Germline assignment: CDR1 MDHEN and CDR2 SYDVKM. CDR3 size: 12 residues. Here the CDR3 reads CASIGSTDTQYF. In DNA, the CDR3 is TGTGCCAGCATTGGGAGCACAGATACGCAGTATTTT.

This sequence joins TRBV4-2 and TRBJ2-2, with TRBD2 identical over 9 bases. This CDR3 region has 16 residues. The junction had 5 bases not matched to a gene; V was cut back by 3 bases and J by 3 bases. Germline loops: CDR1 LGHNA, CDR2 YNFKEQ. The CDR3 protein is CASSHATSGYTGELFF. In DNA form, the CDR3 reads TGTGCCAGCAGCCACGCGACTAGCGGATACACCGGGGAGCTGTTTTTT.

The chain employs TRBV6-4 and TRBJ1-5, with D uncertain. Germline V gene lookup returns CDR1 MRHNA and CDR2 SNTAGT. Trimming stripped 4 bases from V and 2 bases from J, with 9 bases between. This CDR3 contains 14 residues. The chain's CDR3 is CASSAGWGNQPQHF. CDR3 coding DNA: TGTGCCAGCAGTGCCGGGTGGGGCAATCAGCCCCAGCATTTT.